Below, one T cell receptor (beta chain) is given with its context. This record comes from a study of blood T cell repertoires in COVID-19. For the study at large: Samples came from the United States, Italy and Spain, spanning acute and convalescent COVID-19. The analysed material was cDNA or gDNA that came from T cells, B-cell-depleted T cells, or PBMCs.

In the study's own analysis: By means of reference gene primer amplification, nucleated cell counts were estimated. Data came from immunoSEQ multiplex PCR; TCRdb stores just in-frame clones and leaves some out. For V, J and clone size, that table is used; D and trimming come from the DNA. The table shows 260,000 or so clones, with 80% to 90% occurring only once. Trimming took 0 bases from V and 0 from J, leaving 11 bases between them. Per germline, CDR1 LGHDT and CDR2 YNNKEL (reference sequence). CDR3 length: 16 amino acids. The receptor was derived from a man of 80 years or more with acute or convalescent COVID-19. This chain uses TRBV3-1 (or the pseudogene TRBV3-2) with TRBJ1-1; tentatively, D is TRBD1 (5 bases). Material: peripheral blood. The CDR3 spells CASSQDYRLVNTEAFF. The CDR3 DNA reads TGTGCCAGCAGCCAAGACTACAGGCTGGTGAACACTGAAGCTTTCTTT.